The 3 T cell receptor beta chains reported below all come from one sample, sequenced in a study of kidney transplant recipient with SARS-CoV-2 infection. Each CDR3 protein gets one entry after TCRdb re-called the reads with MiXCR. Counted here are approximately 250,000 distinct CDR3 sequences, around 30% occurring once; the ten biggest clones make up 6% to 8.5%. The material sequenced was a blood sample, taken at baseline and on day 111 from a kidney transplant recipient. These receptors were taken from a male patient aged 30 to 40 who had COVID-19 and was a kidney transplant recipient. The T cells may partly be graft donor cells.

This clonotype was observed many times. The gene calls are TRBV20-1 and TRBJ1-2; D unresolved. V was shortened by 5 bases and J by 4 bases, with 23 bases between the two germline ends. The germline V gene has CDR1 DFQATT and CDR2 SNEGSKA (reference sequence). This CDR3 is built from 16 residues. CDR3 coding DNA: TGCAGTGCTCAGTTCCTGCTGTTTCGAAAGACCTATGGCTACACCTTC. Translating it yields CSAQFLLFRKTYGYTF.

Of note for this clonotype: One junction end disagrees with the germline gene, perhaps due to a read error. The V call is TRBV29-1, the J call TRBJ2-3; D perhaps matches TRBD2 (5 bases). CDR1 is SQVTM, CDR2 ANQGSEA, per germline. The CDR3 sequence is 14 residues long. This CDR3 is CSVVGSSSTDTRYF. The CDR3 region has the DNA TGCAGCGTTGTGGGCAGTTCTAGCACAGATACGCGGTATTTT.

This clonotype came up a few times. The CDR3 region has the DNA TGTGCCAGCAGTTTATTTCATAAGGTGGTTGGGAGGGAGACCCAGTACTTC. Its translation is CASSLFHKVVGRETQYF. The chain joins TRBV28 to TRBJ2-5; D perhaps matches TRBD2 (6 bases). The CDR3 runs to 17 residues. The germline gives CDR1 MDHEN, CDR2 SYDVKM. The V end was cut by 1 base, the J end by 5 bases, with 20 bases between.